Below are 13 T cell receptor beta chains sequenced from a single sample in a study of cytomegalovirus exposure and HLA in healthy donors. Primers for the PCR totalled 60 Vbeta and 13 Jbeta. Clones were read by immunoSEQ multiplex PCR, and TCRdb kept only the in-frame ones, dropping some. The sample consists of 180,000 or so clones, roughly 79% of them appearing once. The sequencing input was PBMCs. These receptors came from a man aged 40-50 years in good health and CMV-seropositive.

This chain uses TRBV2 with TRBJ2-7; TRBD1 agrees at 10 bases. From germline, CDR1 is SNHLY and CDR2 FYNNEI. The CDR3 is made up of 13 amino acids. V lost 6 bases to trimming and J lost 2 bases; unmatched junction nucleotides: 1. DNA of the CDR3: TGTGCCAGCAGGGGGACAGGGGCCTACGAGCAGTACTTC. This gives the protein CASRGTGAYEQYF.

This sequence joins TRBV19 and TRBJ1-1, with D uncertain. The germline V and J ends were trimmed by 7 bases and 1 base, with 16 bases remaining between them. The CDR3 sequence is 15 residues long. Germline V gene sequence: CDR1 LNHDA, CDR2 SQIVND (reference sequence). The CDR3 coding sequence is TGTGCCAGTACCCCGCTGGGCAGACAGAACACTGAAGCTTTCTTT. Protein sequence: CASTPLGRQNTEAFF.

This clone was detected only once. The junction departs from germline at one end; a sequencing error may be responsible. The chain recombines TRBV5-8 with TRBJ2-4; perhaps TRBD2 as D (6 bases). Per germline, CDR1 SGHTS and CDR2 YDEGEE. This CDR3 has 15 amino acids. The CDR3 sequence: CASSRGGGAKNSQYF. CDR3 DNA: TGTGCCAGCAGTAGGGGTGGCGGGGCCAAAAACAGTCAGTACTTC.

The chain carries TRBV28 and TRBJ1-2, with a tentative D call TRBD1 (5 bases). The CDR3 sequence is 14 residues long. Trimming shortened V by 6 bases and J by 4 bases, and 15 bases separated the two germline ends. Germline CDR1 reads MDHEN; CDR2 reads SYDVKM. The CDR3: CASSPGGSGYGYTF. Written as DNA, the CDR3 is TGTGCCAGCAGCCCTGGGGGGTCTGGCTATGGCTACACCTTC.

As DNA, the CDR3 is TGTGCCAGCAGCCCGATCGGGGAGGCCTACGAGCAGTACTTC. Residues: CASSPIGEAYEQYF. The chain links TRBV13 to TRBJ2-7; maybe TRBD2 (6 bases). The V end lost 5 bases, the J end lost 2 bases, and 13 bases lay between the germline ends. CDR3 length: 14 residues. Germline CDR1 PRHDT, CDR2 FYEKMQ (reference sequence). Together with reference TRBV13 and TRBJ2-7, the CDR3 gives the full variable domain: AAGVIQSPRHLIKEKRETATLKCYPIPRHDTVYWYQQGPGQDPQFLISFYEKMQSDKGSIPDRFSAQQFSDYHSELNMSSLELGDSALYFCASSPIGEAYEQYFGPGTRLTVT.

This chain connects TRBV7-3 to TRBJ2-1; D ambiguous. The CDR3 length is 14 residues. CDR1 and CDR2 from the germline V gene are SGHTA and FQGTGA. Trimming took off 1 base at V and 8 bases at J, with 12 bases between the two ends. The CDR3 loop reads CASSLRSYSDEQFF. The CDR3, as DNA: TGTGCCAGCAGCTTAAGGAGCTACTCGGATGAGCAGTTCTTC.

CDR3 loop: CASSAASGASYNEQFF. CDR3 sequence (DNA): TGTGCCAGCAGCGCCGCTAGCGGGGCCTCCTACAATGAGCAGTTCTTC. This chain uses TRBV7-3 with TRBJ2-1; 9 nucleotides line up with TRBD2. The V and J ends lost 5 bases and 0 bases, in that order; junction bases with no gene match: 5. Germline loops: CDR1 SGHTA, CDR2 FQGTGA. The CDR3 runs to 16 residues.

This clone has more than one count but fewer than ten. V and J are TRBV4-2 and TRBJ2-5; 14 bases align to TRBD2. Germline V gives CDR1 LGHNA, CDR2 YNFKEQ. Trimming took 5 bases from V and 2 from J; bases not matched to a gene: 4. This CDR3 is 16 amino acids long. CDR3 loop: CASSARLAGGQETQYF. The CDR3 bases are TGTGCCAGCAGCGCCCGACTAGCGGGAGGGCAAGAGACCCAGTACTTC.

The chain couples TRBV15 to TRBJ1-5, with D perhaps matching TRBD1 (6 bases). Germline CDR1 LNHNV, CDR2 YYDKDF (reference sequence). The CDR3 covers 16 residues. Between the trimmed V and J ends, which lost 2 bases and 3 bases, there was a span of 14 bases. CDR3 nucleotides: TGTGCCACCAGCAGAAATCCGCGGGGGCACAATCAGCCCCAGCATTTT. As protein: CATSRNPRGHNQPQHF.

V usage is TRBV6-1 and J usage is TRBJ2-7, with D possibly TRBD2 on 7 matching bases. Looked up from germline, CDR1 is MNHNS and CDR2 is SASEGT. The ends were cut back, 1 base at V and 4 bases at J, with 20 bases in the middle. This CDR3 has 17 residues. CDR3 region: CASSEGRGRGRLYEQYF. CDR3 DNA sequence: TGTGCCAGCAGTGAAGGGCGGGGGCGGGGAAGGCTTTACGAGCAGTACTTC.

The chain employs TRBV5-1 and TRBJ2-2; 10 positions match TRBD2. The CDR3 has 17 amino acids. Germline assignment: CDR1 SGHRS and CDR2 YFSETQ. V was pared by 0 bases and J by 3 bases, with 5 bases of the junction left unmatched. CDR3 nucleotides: TGCGCCAGCAGCTTGGAGGCTAGCGGGAGCCACACCGGGGAGCTGTTTTTT. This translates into CASSLEASGSHTGELFF.

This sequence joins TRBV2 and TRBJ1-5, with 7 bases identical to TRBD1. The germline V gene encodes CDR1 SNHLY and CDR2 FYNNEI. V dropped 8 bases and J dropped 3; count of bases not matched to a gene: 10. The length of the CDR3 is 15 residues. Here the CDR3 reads CASLPDRVANQPQHF. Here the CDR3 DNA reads TGTGCCAGCCTCCCTGACAGGGTAGCCAATCAGCCCCAGCATTTT.

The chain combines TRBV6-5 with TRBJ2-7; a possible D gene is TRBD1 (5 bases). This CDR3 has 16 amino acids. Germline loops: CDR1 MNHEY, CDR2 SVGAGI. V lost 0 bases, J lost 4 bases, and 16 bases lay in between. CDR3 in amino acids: CASSYSQAGLLYEQYF. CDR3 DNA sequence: TGTGCCAGCAGTTACTCCCAGGCAGGGTTACTATACGAGCAGTACTTC.